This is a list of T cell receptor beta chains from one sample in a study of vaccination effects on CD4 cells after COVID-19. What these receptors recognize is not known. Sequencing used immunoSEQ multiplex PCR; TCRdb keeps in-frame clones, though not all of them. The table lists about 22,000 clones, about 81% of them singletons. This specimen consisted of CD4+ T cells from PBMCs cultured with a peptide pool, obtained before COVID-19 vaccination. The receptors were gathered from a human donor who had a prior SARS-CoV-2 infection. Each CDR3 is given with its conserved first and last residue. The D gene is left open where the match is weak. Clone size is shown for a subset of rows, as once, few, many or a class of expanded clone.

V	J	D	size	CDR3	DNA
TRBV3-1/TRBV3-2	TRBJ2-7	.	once	CASSHRGIDEQYF	TGTGCCAGCAGCCACAGGGGTATCGACGAGCAGTACTTC
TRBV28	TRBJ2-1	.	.	CASQGHNEQFF	TGTGCCAGCCAAGGGCACAATGAGCAGTTCTTC
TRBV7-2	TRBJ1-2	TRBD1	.	CASSPDRVNGYTF	TGTGCCAGCAGCCCTGACAGGGTAAACGGCTACACCTTC
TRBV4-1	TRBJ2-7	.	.	CASSQELARPPEGYEQYF	TGCGCCAGCAGCCAAGAGTTAGCCCGACCCCCTGAGGGATACGAGCAGTACTTC
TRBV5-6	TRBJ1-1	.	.	CASTSTGRVTEAFF	TGTGCCAGCACTTCAACAGGGAGGGTCACTGAAGCTTTCTTT
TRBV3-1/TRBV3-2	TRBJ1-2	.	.	CASSPHAEMGEKYGYTF	TGTGCCAGCAGCCCCCACGCAGAAATGGGGGAAAAATATGGCTACACCTTC
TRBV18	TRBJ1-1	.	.	CASSPPEGRTEAFF	TGTGCCAGCTCACCACCGGAGGGAAGAACTGAAGCTTTCTTT
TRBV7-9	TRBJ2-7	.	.	CASSLGGTDEQYF	TGTGCCAGCAGCTTAGGAGGTACGGACGAGCAGTACTTC
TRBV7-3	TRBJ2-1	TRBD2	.	CASSSAGLAAYNEQFF	TGTGCCAGCAGCTCCGCGGGACTAGCGGCTTACAATGAGCAGTTCTTC
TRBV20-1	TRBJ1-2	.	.	CSASSAGKGYGYTF	TGCAGTGCTAGTTCCGCAGGGAAGGGCTATGGCTACACCTTC